Shown below are 16 T cell receptor beta chains from a single sample sequenced in a study of cytomegalovirus exposure and HLA in healthy donors. Primers: 60 Vbeta forward and 13 Jbeta reverse. TCRdb's copy holds only in-frame clones and misses some; the assay was immunoSEQ multiplex PCR. Of about 150,000 clones in the sample, around 78% were seen once. The sequenced material came from PBMCs. The receptor source for this set is a woman between 40 and 55 years old in good health and CMV-seropositive.

The J gene is TRBJ1-2, the V gene TRBV29-1; D possibly corresponds to TRBD1 (5 bases). Germline loops: CDR1 SQVTM, CDR2 ANQGSEA. Trimming took off 0 bases at V and 4 bases at J, with 12 bases between the two ends. CDR3 length: 14 residues. The CDR3 reads CSVEDPRQIYGYTF. The CDR3 region has the DNA TGCAGCGTTGAAGATCCGCGACAGATCTATGGCTACACCTTC.

The rearrangement uses TRBV6-1 and TRBJ2-6; weak D call: TRBD1 (5 bases). The CDR3 length is 15 residues. Germline loops: CDR1 MNHNS, CDR2 SASEGT. Trimming pared 10 bases from V and 4 bases from J, leaving 17 bases between. The CDR3 DNA is TGTGCCACCGTATATGGGGCCCTCGGGGCCAACGTCCTGACTTTC. Encoded protein: CATVYGALGANVLTF.

J is TRBJ2-2 and V is TRBV28, with no clear D. Germline V gene sequence: CDR1 MDHEN, CDR2 SYDVKM. V lost 6 bases and J lost 4, with 12 bases in between. The CDR3 extends over 14 amino acids. CDR3 sequence reads: CASSYYSSTGELFF. CDR3 DNA sequence: TGTGCCAGCAGCTACTATAGTTCCACCGGGGAGCTGTTTTTT.

This CDR3 is CASSSLAGGLEQYF. The CDR3 DNA sequence: TGTGCCAGCAGTTCACTAGCGGGGGGGTTAGAGCAGTACTTC. This chain links TRBV27 with TRBJ2-7; TRBD2 matches at 13 bases. Germline V gene sequence: CDR1 MNHEY, CDR2 SMNVEV (reference sequence). This CDR3 has 14 residues. The J segment lost 7 bases and the V segment lost 4 bases, leaving 4 bases of the junction unmatched.

A note on this clone: The identical CDR3 is also encoded by other nucleotide sequences in the sample. This rearrangement joins TRBV19 to TRBJ1-1, with no clear D. The V end lost 2 bases, the J end lost 5 bases, and 12 bases lay between the germline ends. CDR1 is LNHDA, CDR2 SQIVND, per germline (reference sequence). This CDR3 is 14 amino acids long. CDR3 residues: CASSISGFGTEAFF. DNA for the CDR3: TGTGCCAGTAGTATATCAGGTTTTGGGACTGAAGCTTTCTTT.

This rearrangement joins TRBV4-1 to TRBJ1-2, with unresolved D. The germline V and J ends were trimmed by 0 bases and 4 bases, with 15 bases remaining between them. The CDR3 consists of 16 residues. Looked up from germline, CDR1 is MGHRA and CDR2 is YSYEKL. As DNA, the CDR3 is TGCGCCAGCAGCCAAGAGCCCCCGGGAGGGTCCTATGGCTACACCTTC. Translation gives CASSQEPPGGSYGYTF.

Only one count was recorded for this clone. This chain links TRBV16 with TRBJ1-6; D call uncertain. Trimming left V 0 bases short and J 6 bases short, with 12 bases between. Germline loops: CDR1 KGHSY, CDR2 FQNENV. The CDR3 runs to 16 residues. As DNA, the CDR3 is TGTGCCAGCAGCCAATCGGGCGGGTTCAGTAATTCACCCCTCCACTTT. It codes for CASSQSGGFSNSPLHF.

The chain employs TRBV18 and TRBJ1-2; 8 bases agree with TRBD1. J gave up 7 bases and V 2 bases, and 6 bases lay outside the gene matches. Per the germline V gene, CDR1 is KGHSH and CDR2 is LQKENI. The CDR3 length is 14 residues. The CDR3: CASSPVRQGAGYTF. The CDR3 bases are TGTGCCAGCTCACCAGTCAGGCAGGGGGCTGGCTACACCTTC.

V gene TRBV6-5 combines with J gene TRBJ1-1; no clear D gene. The CDR3 totals 13 residues. Germline CDR1 reads MNHEY; CDR2 reads SVGAGI. Trimming took 6 bases from V and 1 from J, leaving 9 bases between them. CDR3 nucleotide sequence: TGTGCCAGCAGATTAAGTAGGAACACTGAAGCTTTCTTT. Translation: CASRLSRNTEAFF.

The V gene is TRBV4-2, the J gene TRBJ2-5, with TRBD2 identical over 13 bases. Looked up from germline, CDR1 is LGHNA and CDR2 is YNFKEQ. This CDR3 spans 16 amino acids. Trimming cost V 4 bases and J 0 bases; bases outside gene matches: 2. The CDR3 region has the DNA TGTGCCAGCAGCCCTGGGACTAGCGGGGACCAAGAGACCCAGTACTTC. Translation gives CASSPGTSGDQETQYF.

V is TRBV7-3 and J is TRBJ2-1; TRBD2 agrees at 10 bases. The junction had 8 bases not matched to a gene; V was cut back by 0 bases and J by 9 bases. The germline V gene encodes CDR1 SGHTA and CDR2 FQGTGA. The CDR3 is made up of 16 amino acids. The CDR3 sequence is CASSLTSGLAGAEQFF. The CDR3 nucleotides read TGTGCCAGCAGCTTAACGAGTGGTCTAGCGGGGGCTGAGCAGTTCTTC. The whole variable domain, remainder taken from reference TRBV7-3 and TRBJ2-1, is GAGVSQTPSNKVTEKGKYVELRCDPISGHTALYWYRQSLGQGPEFLIYFQGTGAADDSGLPNDRFFAVRPEGSVSTLKIQRTERGDSAVYLCASSLTSGLAGAEQFFGPGTRLTVL.

The chain joins TRBV6-5 to TRBJ1-2, with TRBD1 as a possible D gene (6 bases). V lost 5 bases, J lost 4 bases, and 8 bases lay in between. Germline CDR1 is MNHEY and CDR2 is SVGAGI. This CDR3 has 12 amino acids. The CDR3 DNA reads TGTGCCAGCAGTGACAGGATCTATGGCTACACCTTC. This sequence encodes CASSDRIYGYTF.

The chain is built from TRBV6-4 and TRBJ2-3; 7 bases match TRBD1. V trimming: 6 bases; J trimming: 6 bases; junction bases outside the gene matches: 6. CDR1 is MRHNA, CDR2 SNTAGT, per germline. CDR3 length: 13 amino acids. The chain's CDR3 is CASRSDRRDTQYF. The CDR3 DNA sequence: TGTGCCAGCAGATCGGACAGGAGGGATACGCAGTATTTT.

The V and J genes are TRBV23-1 and TRBJ1-2; D is possibly TRBD1 (6 bases). TRBV23-1 is sorted into the ORF group, with uncertain function. The V end was cut by 0 bases, the J end by 3 bases, with 8 bases between. The CDR3 runs to 14 residues. The CDR3 bases are TGCGCCAGCAGTCAATCAAAGGGGGACTATGGCTACACCTTC. Encoded protein: CASSQSKGDYGYTF.

CDR3 sequence reads: CASSPRGGGDTEAFF. CDR3 sequence (DNA): TGTGCCAGCAGCCCCCGCGGGGGCGGGGACACTGAAGCTTTCTTT. The genes are TRBV4-2 and TRBJ1-1; D might be TRBD1 (6 bases). Trimming cost V 4 bases and J 3 bases, with 15 bases left between them. The germline CDR1 and CDR2 sequences are LGHNA and YNFKEQ. This CDR3 is built from 15 residues.

The chain has TRBV15 and TRBJ1-2; 8 bases are a match to TRBD1. J was trimmed by 7 bases and V by 5 bases; bases with no gene match: 18. The CDR3 contains 17 residues. Per germline, CDR1 LNHNV and CDR2 YYDKDF (reference sequence). DNA of the CDR3: TGTGCCACCAGCCAAAAGACAGGGGCAACCCATTTGCGTGGCTACACCTTC. Protein product: CATSQKTGATHLRGYTF.